These 12 T cell receptor beta chains share one sample of origin, sequenced in a study of shared clonotypes between healthy human individuals. Here immunoSEQ multiplex PCR was the method, and the copy in TCRdb shows in-frame clones only, minus some. The data hold about 490,000 clones, with 78% observed a single time. Sequences were obtained from PBMCs. The receptors were sampled from a woman between 40 and 55 years old in good health. Some clones in this sample may be carry-over from other donors' samples.

This chain joins TRBV4-3 and TRBJ2-1; 11 bases line up with TRBD2. The CDR3 extends over 15 amino acids. The trim removed 3 bases at V and 5 bases at J, leaving 3 bases unmatched. Germline-derived CDR1 and CDR2 are LGHNA and YSLEER. CDR3 nucleotides: TGCGCCAGCAGCCAGGCTAGCGGGGGGAACAATGAGCAGTTCTTC. Its translation: CASSQASGGNNEQFF.

V and J are TRBV18 and TRBJ1-4; TRBD1 matches at 10 bases. Trimming at V came to 6 bases and at J to 7 bases, leaving 5 bases not matched to a gene. Germline V gene lookup returns CDR1 KGHSH and CDR2 LQKENI. The CDR3 is made up of 14 amino acids. Written as DNA, the CDR3 is TGTGCCAGCTCGCTTGGACAGGGGGGTGAAAAACTGTTTTTT. This encodes CASSLGQGGEKLFF.

The chain employs TRBV7-9 and TRBJ2-1; no reliable D call. This CDR3 is 12 amino acids long. Germline-derived CDR1 and CDR2 are SEHNR and FQNEAQ (reference sequence). The V gene lost 8 bases and the J gene lost 5 bases, with 10 bases spanning the gap. The CDR3 DNA reads as TGTGCCAGCCCCAGTGTCAACAATGAGCAGTTCTTC. Translation gives CASPSVNNEQFF.

J is TRBJ2-1 and V is TRBV28; possible D gene TRBD2, 6 bases. The germline gives CDR1 MDHEN, CDR2 SYDVKM. CDR3 length: 14 residues. The ends were cut back, 3 bases at V and 6 bases at J, with 12 bases in the middle. CDR3 coding DNA: TGTGCCAGCAGTTTCCGGGACTGGGCCAATGAGCAGTTCTTC. It encodes CASSFRDWANEQFF.

The chain employs TRBV15 and TRBJ2-5; 12 bases are shared with TRBD2. With V trimmed by 2 bases and J by 1 base, 2 bases remained unmatched. The CDR3 consists of 16 residues. Germline-derived CDR1 and CDR2 are LNHNV and YYDKDF (reference sequence). CDR3 in DNA: TGTGCCACCAGCAGACGGACTAGCGGGGTCCAAGAGACCCAGTACTTC. It codes for CATSRRTSGVQETQYF.

The J gene is TRBJ2-3, the V gene TRBV5-4; tentatively, D is TRBD2 (6 bases). V shed 3 bases and J shed 5 bases, with 16 bases lying between them. Per the germline V gene, CDR1 is SGHNT and CDR2 is YYREEE (reference sequence). CDR3 size: 15 residues. CDR3 sequence: CASSYSGRWRDTQYF. CDR3 nucleotide sequence: TGTGCCAGCAGCTATTCAGGGAGGTGGAGAGATACGCAGTATTTT.

The chain carries TRBV20-1 and TRBJ2-7, with D hard to call. V lost 2 bases and J 10 bases, leaving 12 bases between the germline ends. Germline CDR1 reads DFQATT; CDR2 reads SNEGSKA (reference sequence). The CDR3 length is 11 residues. The CDR3 DNA reads as TGCAGTGCTAGAAAGGGTGTGACTCAGTACTTC. The encoded protein is CSARKGVTQYF.

The table lists this clone with a few counts. The chain recombines TRBV2 with TRBJ2-1; 12 nucleotides line up with TRBD2. With 6 bases clipped from V and 10 bases from J, the junction kept 10 bases outside the gene matches. CDR3 length: 15 residues. In germline, CDR1 is SNHLY, CDR2 FYNNEI. The CDR3, as DNA: TGTGCCAGCAGGGCTAGCGGGAGGGCCGAACGCGAGCAGTTCTTC. This codes for CASRASGRAEREQFF. Together with reference TRBV2 and TRBJ2-1, the CDR3 gives the full variable domain: EPEVTQTPSHQVTQMGQEVILRCVPISNHLYFYWYRQILGQKVEFLVSFYNNEISEKSEIFDDQFSVERPDGSNFTLKIRSTKLEDSAMYFCASRASGRAEREQFFGPGTRLTVL.

The V and J genes are TRBV18 and TRBJ2-7; D may correspond to TRBD1 or TRBD2 (5 bases each). The germline CDR1 and CDR2 sequences are KGHSH and LQKENI. Trimming took off 4 bases at V and 0 bases at J, with 10 bases between the two ends. CDR3 length equals 14 residues. CDR3 protein: CASSRDGNSYEQYF. The CDR3 bases are TGTGCCAGCTCACGGGACGGCAACTCCTACGAGCAGTACTTC.

This clone came up a few times. The chain couples TRBV5-8 to TRBJ2-2; maybe TRBD2 (5 bases). The CDR3 consists of 16 residues. Trimming took off 6 bases at V and 3 bases at J, with 18 bases between the two ends. From germline, CDR1 is SGHTS and CDR2 YDEGEE. CDR3 sequence reads: CASTKGSSPDTGELFF. CDR3 sequence (DNA): TGTGCCAGCACAAAAGGGAGTAGCCCGGACACCGGGGAGCTGTTTTTT. The variable domain in full, with the rest retrieved from reference TRBV5-8 and TRBJ2-2, is EAGVTQSPTHLIKTRGQQATLRCSPISGHTSVYWYQQALGLGLQFLLWYDEGEERNRGNFPPRFSGRQFPNYSSELNVNALELEDSALYLCASTKGSSPDTGELFFGEGSRLTVL.

The chain employs TRBV7-9 and TRBJ2-2; TRBD2 is a possible D gene (5 bases). V was trimmed by 1 base and J by 7 bases, leaving 13 bases between them. The CDR3 sequence is 15 residues long. CDR1 and CDR2 from the germline V gene are SEHNR and FQNEAQ (reference sequence). CDR3 sequence (DNA): TGTGCCAGCAGCTTAGTCGGGATAGGTCGCGGGGAGCTGTTTTTT. Amino acids: CASSLVGIGRGELFF.

The chain carries TRBV6-5 and TRBJ2-1, with D possibly called TRBD1 or TRBD2 (5 bases each). Germline values: CDR1 MNHEY, CDR2 SVGAGI. Trimming removed 7 bases from V and 7 bases from J, with 17 bases in between. The CDR3 contains 14 residues. The CDR3 loop reads CASKPPGPRNEQFF. As DNA, the CDR3 is TGTGCCAGCAAACCACCGGGACCCAGAAATGAGCAGTTCTTC.